The 8 T cell receptor beta chains reported below all come from one sample, sequenced in a study of OX40 agonist ivuxolimab in advanced cancers. This table comes from immunoSEQ multiplex PCR, and its TCRdb copy is limited to in-frame clones, with some not included. The table has some 70,000 clones, about four fifths seen once. The sample was CD4+ or CD8+ T cells sorted from blood, taken in a trial of the OX40 agonist ivuxolimab. The receptors shown here come from an adult with an advanced solid tumor such as melanoma, head and neck, liver or kidney cancer.

The chain combines TRBV9 with TRBJ2-1, with 15 positions matching TRBD2. Germline trimming cut 2 bases from V and 6 bases from J; bases unmatched to any gene: 9. CDR1 is SGDLS, CDR2 YYNGEE, per germline. The CDR3 extends over 18 amino acids. This CDR3 is CASSVGLAGGAVLNEQFF. The CDR3 DNA reads as TGTGCCAGCAGCGTTGGACTAGCGGGGGGGGCAGTGCTCAATGAGCAGTTCTTC.

This clone was picked up a small number of times. The V and J genes are TRBV15 and TRBJ1-2, with D tentatively TRBD1 (5 bases). This CDR3 has 13 residues. The ends were cut back, 5 bases at V and 4 bases at J, with 11 bases in the middle. Germline V CDR1 and CDR2: LNHNV, YYDKDF (reference sequence). Here the CDR3 reads CATSPGRVYGYTF. As DNA, the CDR3 is TGTGCCACCAGCCCAGGGAGGGTCTATGGCTACACCTTC. Drawing the rest from reference TRBV15 and TRBJ1-2, the complete variable domain is DAMVIQNPRYQVTQFGKPVTLSCSQTLNHNVMYWYQQKSSQAPKLLFHYYDKDFNNEADTPDNFQSRRPNTSFCFLDIRSPGLGDTAMYLCATSPGRVYGYTFGSGTRLTVV.

V is TRBV29-1 and J is TRBJ1-1; maybe TRBD1 (6 bases). Deletions cut 7 bases from V and 1 base from J, with 16 bases between. Germline V gene lookup returns CDR1 SQVTM and CDR2 ANQGSEA. The CDR3 is 14 residues long. CDR3 bases: TGCAGCGCCGCGAGGGGGGGGACGAACACTGAAGCTTTCTTT. Protein: CSAARGGTNTEAFF.

This chain links TRBV7-2 with TRBJ2-2; D may match TRBD1 or TRBD2 (6 bases each). The V gene's germline CDR1 is SGHTA and CDR2 FQGNSA. Trimming cost V 5 bases and J 6 bases, with 13 bases left between them. CDR3 length: 14 residues. CDR3 residues: CASSLKGGSGELFF. CDR3 bases: TGTGCCAGCAGCCTGAAGGGGGGCTCCGGGGAGCTGTTTTTT.

This clone was counted between two and nine times. V gene TRBV6-1 combines with J gene TRBJ2-7; tentatively, D is TRBD1 (7 bases). The germline CDR1 and CDR2 sequences are MNHNS and SASEGT. V was trimmed by 4 bases and J by 4 bases, leaving 17 bases between them. The length of the CDR3 is 15 residues. In DNA form, the CDR3 reads TGTGCCAGCAGTGCGGAGGGGGACAGAAATTACGAGCAGTACTTC. Its protein is CASSAEGDRNYEQYF.

In DNA, the CDR3 is TGCACCTGCTTTAGCGGGGGGGTTTTTAGCACAGATACGCAGTATTTT. Translation: CTCFSGGVFSTDTQYF. The V and J genes are TRBV1 and TRBJ2-3; the table names TRBD2, a call not compared with the DNA. TRBV1 is a recognized pseudogene. The CDR3 is made up of 16 amino acids.

This rearrangement joins TRBV12-5 to TRBJ1-2; 7 nucleotides align to TRBD1. Trimming took 9 bases from V and 4 from J; bases not matched to a gene: 11. Germline lookup yields CDR1 LGHNT and CDR2 FRNRAP. The CDR3 totals 14 residues. The DNA of the CDR3 is TGTGCTAGCGCCCCCCGACAGGGAGGCTATGGCTACACCTTC. Amino acids: CASAPRQGGYGYTF.

Only one count was recorded for this clone. The J gene is TRBJ1-4, the V gene TRBV13, with 9 bases matching TRBD1. The CDR3 length is 16 residues. CDR1 is PRHDT and CDR2 is FYEKMQ in the germline V gene (reference sequence). J lost 8 bases, V lost 4 bases, and 11 bases had no gene match. The CDR3 is CASSSRRTGAGEKLFF. The DNA for the CDR3 is TGTGCCAGCAGCTCGAGAAGGACAGGGGCGGGGGAAAAACTGTTTTTT. The full variable domain, rest sourced from reference TRBV13 and TRBJ1-4, is AAGVIQSPRHLIKEKRETATLKCYPIPRHDTVYWYQQGPGQDPQFLISFYEKMQSDKGSIPDRFSAQQFSDYHSELNMSSLELGDSALYFCASSSRRTGAGEKLFFGSGTQLSVL.